Presented here are 30 T cell receptor beta chains from one specimen sequenced in a study of CD4+ T cells in melanoma. Using immunoSEQ multiplex PCR, the repertoire was profiled, and TCRdb retains in-frame clones only, with some absent. Among fewer than 20,000 clones listed, 83% were seen once. Sequenced: cells from a culture (not recorded whether cultured in vitro). The receptors shown here come from a human donor with melanoma.

The chain recombines TRBV6-5 with TRBJ2-3, with unresolved D. Trimming pared 3 bases from V and 6 bases from J, leaving 4 bases between. Germline loops: CDR1 MNHEY, CDR2 SVGAGI. The CDR3 extends over 11 amino acids. The CDR3 sequence is CASSYMDTQYF. CDR3 DNA: TGTGCCAGCAGTTATATGGATACGCAGTATTTT.

This chain links TRBV4-2 with TRBJ2-3; 10 nucleotides match TRBD2. V trimming: 0 bases; J trimming: 4 bases; junction bases outside the gene matches: 7. The V gene's germline CDR1 is LGHNA and CDR2 YNFKEQ. The CDR3 length is 17 residues. CDR3 in amino acids: CASSQDWSGGEADTQYF. The CDR3 region has the DNA TGTGCCAGCAGCCAAGATTGGAGCGGGGGGGAAGCAGATACGCAGTATTTT.

The rearrangement joins TRBV29-1 to TRBJ2-7, with unresolved D. The germline CDR1 and CDR2 sequences are SQVTM and ANQGSEA. The CDR3 is 14 residues long. V was trimmed by 0 bases and J by 7 bases, leaving 16 bases between them. CDR3 residues: CSVEDMGPRREQYF. The CDR3 DNA sequence: TGCAGCGTTGAAGATATGGGCCCCCGCAGGGAGCAGTACTTC.

V gene TRBV11-2 combines with J gene TRBJ1-4; tentative D call: TRBD1 (5 bases). V was clipped by 6 bases and J by 11 bases, with 19 bases between them. The CDR3 has 14 amino acids. The germline gives CDR1 SGHAT, CDR2 FQNNGV. The chain's CDR3 is CASSPWGDPSKLFF. DNA for the CDR3: TGTGCCAGCAGTCCGTGGGGGGATCCGTCTAAACTGTTTTTT.

The V and J genes are TRBV2 and TRBJ1-1; maybe TRBD1 (6 bases). The CDR3 contains 16 residues. Germline V gives CDR1 SNHLY, CDR2 FYNNEI. The V end lost 7 bases, the J end lost 0 bases, and 18 bases lay between the germline ends. The CDR3 reads CASNVGRGGMNTEAFF. CDR3 nucleotide sequence: TGTGCCAGCAACGTCGGGCGTGGGGGCATGAACACTGAAGCTTTCTTT.

The rearrangement joins TRBV6-1 to TRBJ2-7; D gene unclear. The CDR3 extends over 14 amino acids. V gave up 2 bases and J gave up 3 bases, with 11 bases separating them. CDR1 is MNHNS, CDR2 SASEGT, per germline. The CDR3 loop reads CASSEIGGGYEQYF. The CDR3 nucleotides read TGTGCCAGCAGTGAAATCGGCGGTGGCTACGAGCAGTACTTC.

The chain employs TRBV18 and TRBJ2-1; D is possibly TRBD2 (5 bases). With 3 bases removed from V and 9 bases from J, the gap between germline ends came to 12 bases. The CDR3 is 13 amino acids. Germline CDR1 reads KGHSH; CDR2 reads LQKENI. The CDR3 sequence: CASSPPLALEQFF. For the CDR3, the DNA is TGTGCCAGCTCACCTCCTCTAGCCCTTGAGCAGTTCTTC.

The chain employs TRBV10-3 and TRBJ2-2; 10 positions match TRBD1. The CDR3 runs 18 residues. Germline V lookup: CDR1 ENHRY, CDR2 SYGVKD. J lost 0 bases, V lost 3 bases, and 7 bases had no gene match. In DNA, the CDR3 is TGTGCCATCAGTGACCGGGACAGGGGCGTCGCGAACACCGGGGAGCTGTTTTTT. Encoded protein: CAISDRDRGVANTGELFF.

The CDR3 DNA follows: TGCGCCAGCAGCTTGGCACGGGCCTCCTACAATGAGCAGTTCTTC. It codes for CASSLARASYNEQFF. V and J are TRBV5-1 and TRBJ2-1, with D uncertain. CDR1 and CDR2 from the germline V gene are SGHRS and YFSETQ. The CDR3 is 15 amino acids. Trimming cost V 0 bases and J 0 bases, with 7 bases left between them.

V and J are TRBV5-1 and TRBJ2-7, with TRBD1 identical over 9 bases. Germline-derived CDR1 and CDR2 are SGHRS and YFSETQ. The V gene end was trimmed by 4 bases and the J gene end by 5 bases; junction bases not matched to a gene: 7. CDR3 length: 14 residues. The CDR3 loop reads CASSPGQGSNEQYF. CDR3 nucleotide sequence: TGCGCCAGCAGCCCGGGACAGGGAAGTAACGAGCAGTACTTC. The full variable domain, its missing parts supplied by reference TRBV5-1 and TRBJ2-7, is KAGVTQTPRYLIKTRGQQVTLSCSPISGHRSVSWYQQTPGQGLQFLFEYFSETQRNKGNFPGRFSGRQFSNSRSEMNVSTLELGDSALYLCASSPGQGSNEQYFGPGTRLTVT.

This clone occurred once. CDR3 sequence reads: CASSPSQGSGGSYEQYF. The DNA of the CDR3 is TGTGCCAGTAGCCCCTCTCAAGGTAGCGGGGGTTCCTACGAGCAGTACTTC. This chain connects TRBV19 to TRBJ2-7; TRBD2 matches at 9 bases. The CDR3 is made up of 17 amino acids. CDR1 and CDR2 from the germline V gene are LNHDA and SQIVND (reference sequence). J gave up 1 base and V 6 bases, and 13 bases lay outside the gene matches.

The V call is TRBV2, the J call TRBJ2-3; TRBD1 matches at 10 bases. The CDR3 sequence is 15 residues long. Germline lookup yields CDR1 SNHLY and CDR2 FYNNEI. Unmatched junction bases numbered 7, after V lost 7 bases and J lost 3 bases. The DNA of the CDR3 is TGTGCCAGCAATCGAGCGGGACAGGGGACAGATACGCAGTATTTT. Its protein is CASNRAGQGTDTQYF.

The chain uses TRBV19 and TRBJ1-5; no firm D call. Germline V gene sequence: CDR1 LNHDA, CDR2 SQIVND (reference sequence). Deletions cut 7 bases from V and 1 base from J, with 8 bases between. CDR3 length: 13 residues. The CDR3 coding sequence is TGTGCCAGTAATCACGGGAGCAATCAGCCCCAGCATTTT. Its protein product is CASNHGSNQPQHF.

CDR3 amino acids: CASSRGGHGNTEAFF. The CDR3 region has the DNA TGTGCCAGCTCACGAGGGGGGCACGGGAACACTGAAGCTTTCTTT. This chain connects TRBV18 to TRBJ1-1, with D maybe TRBD1 (6 bases). V was shortened by 4 bases and J by 1 base, with 13 bases between the two germline ends. The germline gives CDR1 KGHSH, CDR2 LQKENI. The CDR3 extends over 15 amino acids.

The chain links TRBV5-1 to TRBJ1-2, with D hard to call. The CDR3 contains 14 residues. V was pared by 5 bases and J by 3 bases, with 14 bases between. CDR1 and CDR2 from the germline V gene are SGHRS and YFSETQ. The CDR3 region has the DNA TGCGCCAGCAGGGAAAGTACCTCTGACTATGGCTACACCTTC. This encodes CASRESTSDYGYTF. Complete variable domain (other parts from reference TRBV5-1 and TRBJ1-2): KAGVTQTPRYLIKTRGQQVTLSCSPISGHRSVSWYQQTPGQGLQFLFEYFSETQRNKGNFPGRFSGRQFSNSRSEMNVSTLELGDSALYLCASRESTSDYGYTFGSGTRLTVV.

The chain is built from TRBV19 and TRBJ2-3; 7 nucleotides line up with TRBD2. The length of the CDR3 is 15 residues. The germline V gene encodes CDR1 LNHDA and CDR2 SQIVND (reference sequence). V gave up 3 bases and J gave up 4 bases; unmatched junction bases: 7. The CDR3 sequence is CASSIWGGMADTQYF. CDR3 nucleotides: TGTGCCAGTAGTATTTGGGGGGGGATGGCAGATACGCAGTATTTT.

The V and J genes are TRBV4-1 and TRBJ1-4, with unresolved D. V lost 1 base to trimming and J lost 7 bases, with 10 bases between them. The CDR3 extends over 14 amino acids. Germline loops: CDR1 MGHRA, CDR2 YSYEKL. The CDR3 coding sequence is TGCGCCAGCAGCCAAGTGGTTCGTCGTGAAAAACTGTTTTTT. It yields the protein CASSQVVRREKLFF.

CDR3 loop: CASREWGTYNEQFF. CDR3 bases: TGTGCCAGCAGAGAGTGGGGGACCTACAATGAGCAGTTCTTC. The chain carries TRBV6-1 and TRBJ2-1; D is tentatively TRBD1 or TRBD2 (5 bases each). Germline V CDR1 and CDR2: MNHNS, SASEGT. The CDR3 extends over 14 amino acids. Trimming took 6 bases from V and 2 from J, leaving 11 bases between them.

The chain uses TRBV6-5 and TRBJ2-5; the D gene could be TRBD1 or TRBD2 (5 bases each). V was shortened by 6 bases and J by 5 bases, with 19 bases between the two germline ends. Germline CDR1 reads MNHEY; CDR2 reads SVGAGI. The length of the CDR3 is 15 residues. Here the CDR3 DNA reads TGTGCCAGCAGGGGGGACCATTCAGAATTGGAGACCCAGTACTTC. Encoded protein: CASRGDHSELETQYF.

In its sample, this clone was seen once. This chain uses TRBV9 with TRBJ2-5; D may match TRBD1 or TRBD2 (6 bases each). In germline, CDR1 is SGDLS, CDR2 YYNGEE. V dropped 0 bases and J dropped 5 bases, with 11 bases sitting between them. The CDR3 sequence is 14 residues long. CDR3 in amino acids: CASSVGGAEETQYF. CDR3 bases: TGTGCCAGCAGCGTAGGGGGGGCCGAGGAGACCCAGTACTTC.

The genes are TRBV7-9 and TRBJ1-1; D not certain. Germline CDR1 SEHNR, CDR2 FQNEAQ (reference sequence). CDR3 length: 15 amino acids. Deletions cut 2 bases from V and 7 bases from J, with 17 bases between. CDR3 sequence (DNA): TGTGCCAGCAGCTTAAAACGCTTACCCAAAAATGAAGCTTTCTTT. Translation: CASSLKRLPKNEAFF.

For this clone: A read error may produce the germline difference seen at one junction end. This chain links TRBV6-1 with TRBJ1-2, with TRBD1 matching 8 bases. Germline V gene data show CDR1 as MNHNS and CDR2 as SASEGT. This CDR3 is built from 12 residues. The CDR3, as DNA: TGTGCCAGCAGTGAAACGAGGGAGGACAGGGCCTTC. Translation gives CASSETREDRAF.

The gene calls are TRBV7-2 and TRBJ2-7; D remains ambiguous. V was pared by 2 bases and J by 2 bases, with 7 bases between. The germline CDR1 and CDR2 sequences are SGHTA and FQGNSA. This CDR3 has 13 residues. Here the CDR3 reads CASSLYVPYEQYF. DNA for the CDR3: TGTGCCAGCAGCTTATACGTACCCTACGAGCAGTACTTC.

CDR3 sequence (DNA): TGCGCCAGCAGCTTGGGGGACGACTATGGCTACACCTTC. This gives the protein CASSLGDDYGYTF. The chain is built from TRBV5-1 and TRBJ1-2; TRBD1 might be the D (5 bases). The V end lost 0 bases, the J end lost 3 bases, and 6 bases lay between the germline ends. The length of the CDR3 is 13 residues. Germline V gene lookup returns CDR1 SGHRS and CDR2 YFSETQ.

V is TRBV4-1 and J is TRBJ1-2; D is uncertain. From germline, CDR1 is MGHRA and CDR2 YSYEKL. The CDR3 is 13 residues long. Trimming took off 0 bases at V and 6 bases at J, with 8 bases between the two ends. CDR3 region: CASSQDGQDGYTF. Written as DNA, the CDR3 is TGCGCCAGCAGCCAAGATGGCCAGGATGGCTACACCTTC.

The CDR3 DNA is TGTGCCAGTAGTCCTACTGGGGGGGGAGACATTCAGTACTTC. It specifies CASSPTGGGDIQYF. The chain carries TRBV19 and TRBJ2-4, with 7 bases identical to TRBD2. J lost 8 bases, V lost 5 bases, and 9 bases had no gene match. Germline V lookup: CDR1 LNHDA, CDR2 SQIVND (reference sequence). CDR3 size: 14 residues.

This rearrangement joins TRBV5-1 to TRBJ1-4, with TRBD1 matching over 12 bases. The J segment lost 0 bases and the V segment lost 4 bases, leaving 10 bases of the junction unmatched. The CDR3 is 19 residues long. CDR1 is SGHRS and CDR2 is YFSETQ in the germline V gene. The CDR3 DNA follows: TGCGCCAGCAGCCCGGGACAGGGGGCTCGTGTTGCAACTAATGAAAAACTGTTTTTT. Its protein is CASSPGQGARVATNEKLFF.

In its sample, this clone was seen once. V gene TRBV5-5 combines with J gene TRBJ1-1; D gene ambiguous. Germline V gene lookup returns CDR1 SGHKS and CDR2 YYEKEE (reference sequence). This CDR3 spans 15 amino acids. V was pared by 1 base and J by 0 bases, with 10 bases between. The CDR3 protein is CASSLWAGLNTEAFF. The CDR3 DNA reads TGTGCCAGCAGCTTGTGGGCGGGGTTGAACACTGAAGCTTTCTTT.

The chain carries TRBV30 and TRBJ1-3, with unresolved D. Trimming shortened V by 3 bases and J by 4 bases, and 10 bases separated the two germline ends. Germline assignment: CDR1 GTSNPN and CDR2 SVGIG (reference sequence). The CDR3 is 13 residues long. The CDR3 spells CAWSITRGNTIYF. In DNA, the CDR3 is TGTGCCTGGAGCATCACACGCGGAAACACCATATATTTT.

The chain combines TRBV6-6 with TRBJ1-4; possibly TRBD1 for D (6 bases). CDR3 length: 15 amino acids. CDR1 is MNHNY, CDR2 SVGAGI, per germline (reference sequence). Deletions cut 6 bases from V and 3 bases from J, with 14 bases between. In DNA form, the CDR3 reads TGTGCCAGCAGCCCTAGGACAGTTTCTAATGAAAAACTGTTTTTT. The encoded protein is CASSPRTVSNEKLFF.